These 27 T cell receptor beta chains share one sample of origin, sequenced in a study of blood T cell repertoires in COVID-19. Method: immunoSEQ multiplex PCR; TCRdb's copy keeps in-frame clones and lacks some. The sample consists of about 91,000 clones, more than 75% of them appearing once. The sample was peripheral blood. These receptors all come from a woman older than 75 with active COVID-19.

The genes are TRBV20-1 and TRBJ2-5; no definite D call. The CDR3 is 11 amino acids. Germline CDR1 is DFQATT and CDR2 is SNEGSKA (reference sequence). The V and J ends lost 8 bases and 13 bases respectively, with 20 bases between them. The CDR3 reads CSSLTQQELYF. CDR3 DNA sequence: TGCAGTTCCCTGACTCAGCAAGAACTGTACTTC.

This chain uses TRBV6-2 or TRBV6-3 with TRBJ2-5, with TRBD2 identical over 11 bases. Germline V lookup: CDR1 MNHEY, CDR2 SVGEGT. This CDR3 comprises 16 residues. V lost 5 bases and J lost 5; bases outside the gene matches: 10. The CDR3 spells CASSTPSGRSRETQYF. The CDR3 DNA reads as TGTGCCAGCAGTACCCCTAGCGGGAGGTCTCGGGAGACCCAGTACTTC.

This sequence joins TRBV11-2 and TRBJ2-2, with TRBD1 identical over 7 bases. V shed 5 bases, J shed 6 bases, and the junction held 9 bases outside the gene matches. CDR1 is SGHAT and CDR2 is FQNNGV in the germline V gene. This CDR3 is built from 15 residues. CDR3 coding DNA: TGTGCCAGCAGCACCGGACAGGTGGGTTCCGGGGAGCTGTTTTTT. Its translation: CASSTGQVGSGELFF.

The table lists this clone with a count of one. This rearrangement joins TRBV19 to TRBJ2-1; 8 bases are shared with TRBD1. V shed 0 bases, J shed 15 bases, and the junction held 10 bases outside the gene matches. The CDR3 sequence is 14 residues long. CDR1 LNHDA and CDR2 SQIVND come from the germline V gene (reference sequence). Here the CDR3 DNA reads TGTGCCAGTAGTATAGATAGCCAGGGGGCTCCTGTGTTCTTC. Amino acid sequence: CASSIDSQGAPVFF.

This clone came up once. This rearrangement joins TRBV9 to TRBJ2-2; 12 bases match TRBD2. Losses at the gene ends were 0 bases for V and 4 bases for J; bases not matched to a gene: 7. The length of the CDR3 is 18 residues. The germline CDR1 and CDR2 sequences are SGDLS and YYNGEE. The CDR3 DNA follows: TGTGCCAGCAGCGTAGCTCTGACTAGCGGGAGCGGCACCGGGGAGCTGTTTTTT. Encoded protein: CASSVALTSGSGTGELFF. Full variable domain (outside the CDR3, taken from reference TRBV9 and TRBJ2-2): DSGVTQTPKHLITATGQRVTLRCSPRSGDLSVYWYQQSLDQGLQFLIQYYNGEERAKGNILERFSAQQFPDLHSELNLSSLELGDSALYFCASSVALTSGSGTGELFFGEGSRLTVL.

The V call is TRBV9, the J call TRBJ2-3; 13 nucleotides agree with TRBD2. Germline-derived CDR1 and CDR2 are SGDLS and YYNGEE. The length of the CDR3 is 16 residues. J gave up 4 bases and V 4 bases, and 6 bases lay outside the gene matches. The CDR3 sequence is CASSTRTSGSPDTQYF. CDR3 in DNA: TGTGCCAGCAGCACCCGGACTAGCGGGAGCCCAGATACGCAGTATTTT.

V and J are TRBV6-1 and TRBJ1-6; unclear D gene. The V and J ends lost 3 bases and 10 bases respectively, with 10 bases between them. CDR1 and CDR2 from the germline V gene are MNHNS and SASEGT. This CDR3 has 13 amino acids. The DNA of the CDR3 is TGTGCCAGCAGTGAGGGTGCCGGGTCACCCCTCCACTTT. The encoded protein is CASSEGAGSPLHF.

The gene calls are TRBV5-1 and TRBJ2-7; D is possibly TRBD2 (6 bases). With 6 bases removed from V and 5 bases from J, the gap between germline ends came to 21 bases. The germline V gene encodes CDR1 SGHRS and CDR2 YFSETQ. The CDR3 sequence is 15 residues long. The CDR3 DNA reads as TGCGCCAGCACCTGGGGACTTACGGTATGGGACGAGCAGTACTTC. Protein sequence: CASTWGLTVWDEQYF.

The gene calls are TRBV2 and TRBJ2-5, with 11 bases lining up with TRBD2. Looked up from germline, CDR1 is SNHLY and CDR2 is FYNNEI. The CDR3 loop spans 17 amino acids. The V gene end was trimmed by 6 bases and the J gene end by 2 bases; junction bases not matched to a gene: 11. The CDR3 DNA reads as TGTGCCAGCAGAGGGGGGCTAGCGGGAGGTTCTCAAGAGACCCAGTACTTC. Translation: CASRGGLAGGSQETQYF.

This clone has more than one count but fewer than ten. The rearrangement uses TRBV18 and TRBJ1-2; 12 bases line up with TRBD1. This CDR3 spans 14 amino acids. V trimming: 3 bases; J trimming: 6 bases; junction bases outside the gene matches: 2. Germline CDR1 is KGHSH and CDR2 is LQKENI. The CDR3 sequence is CASSPGTGGDGYTF. CDR3 DNA sequence: TGTGCCAGCTCACCCGGGACAGGGGGCGATGGCTACACCTTC.

The chain uses TRBV7-8 and TRBJ2-4, with D perhaps TRBD1 (5 bases). The CDR3 has 16 residues. V was shortened by 1 base and J by 11 bases, with 21 bases between the two germline ends. Germline V gives CDR1 SGHVS, CDR2 FQNEAQ. Here the CDR3 DNA reads TGTGCCAGCAGCTTAGGTGGCATTTCGGCAGGGCGATTTCAGTACTTC. It specifies CASSLGGISAGRFQYF.

This clone was found once. This chain joins TRBV7-2 and TRBJ2-1; 11 positions agree with TRBD2. The germline CDR1 and CDR2 sequences are SGHTA and FQGNSA. The junction had 6 bases not matched to a gene; V was cut back by 5 bases and J by 9 bases. The CDR3 consists of 14 residues. Here the CDR3 reads CASSQLAGDGEQFF. CDR3 bases: TGTGCCAGCAGCCAACTAGCGGGAGATGGTGAGCAGTTCTTC.

The sample holds one count of this clone. The chain employs TRBV9 and TRBJ2-3; tentative D call: TRBD2 (6 bases). CDR1 SGDLS and CDR2 YYNGEE come from the germline V gene. V shed 3 bases and J shed 0 bases, with 11 bases lying between them. This CDR3 is 15 amino acids long. CDR3 protein: CASSGLAESTDTQYF. In DNA form, the CDR3 reads TGTGCCAGCAGCGGGTTAGCGGAGAGCACAGATACGCAGTATTTT.

The V and J genes are TRBV27 and TRBJ2-5, with 9 bases aligning to TRBD1. V lost 5 bases, J lost 4 bases, and 8 bases stayed unmatched. CDR1 and CDR2 from the germline V gene are MNHEY and SMNVEV (reference sequence). This CDR3 has 15 amino acids. The CDR3 DNA is TGTGCCAGCAGTCCCACGGGACAGGGAAGAGAGACCCAGTACTTC. Protein sequence: CASSPTGQGRETQYF.

The chain combines TRBV7-2 with TRBJ1-2; possibly TRBD1 for D (5 bases). Deletions cut 5 bases from V and 7 bases from J, with 20 bases between. The CDR3 consists of 15 residues. Germline CDR1 SGHTA, CDR2 FQGNSA. The CDR3 bases are TGTGCCAGCAGCCGGGGGGGGGACGAGGTTGGTGGCTACACCTTC. Translation: CASSRGGDEVGGYTF. The full variable domain, with the rest looked up from reference TRBV7-2 and TRBJ1-2, is GAGVSQSPSNKVTEKGKDVELRCDPISGHTALYWYRQSLGQGLEFLIYFQGNSAPDKSGLPSDRFSAERTGGSVSTLTIQRTQQEDSAVYLCASSRGGDEVGGYTFGSGTRLTVV.

The chain has TRBV11-2 and TRBJ2-7, with 9 nucleotides matching TRBD2. The CDR3 length is 17 residues. Germline CDR1 reads SGHAT; CDR2 reads FQNNGV. V lost 5 bases and J lost 4; bases outside the gene matches: 15. CDR3 bases: TGTGCCAGCAGCCTCGATAATTCGAGGACTAGCGAATACGAGCAGTACTTC. Protein sequence: CASSLDNSRTSEYEQYF. Filled out from reference TRBV11-2 and TRBJ2-7, the complete variable domain reads EAGVAQSPRYKIIEKRQSVAFWCNPISGHATLYWYQQILGQGPKLLIQFQNNGVVDDSQLPKDRFSAERLKGVDSTLKIQPAKLEDSAVYLCASSLDNSRTSEYEQYFGPGTRLTVT.

The gene calls are TRBV9 and TRBJ2-1, with a weak D call TRBD1 (6 bases). The germline V gene has CDR1 SGDLS and CDR2 YYNGEE. There are 14 residues in the CDR3. Trimming left V 0 bases short and J 5 bases short, with 9 bases between. The CDR3 sequence is CASSVAGVDNEQFF. As DNA, the CDR3 is TGTGCCAGCAGCGTAGCAGGGGTGGACAATGAGCAGTTCTTC.

The CDR3 here is CATSRETRGRTEAFF. The CDR3 bases are TGTGCCACCAGCAGAGAAACCAGGGGGCGAACTGAAGCTTTCTTT. The chain couples TRBV15 to TRBJ1-1; 8 bases align to TRBD1. With 0 bases clipped from V and 5 bases from J, the junction kept 5 bases outside the gene matches. The CDR3 consists of 15 residues. Germline V CDR1 and CDR2: LNHNV, YYDKDF (reference sequence).

The J gene is TRBJ1-4, the V gene TRBV7-9, with D perhaps TRBD1 (5 bases). V was cut by 4 bases and J by 6 bases, with 15 bases left in between. This CDR3 comprises 15 residues. From germline, CDR1 is SEHNR and CDR2 FQNEAQ (reference sequence). The CDR3 bases are TGTGCCAGCAGCTGGGGGACCCGGGAGGATGAAAAACTGTTTTTT. As protein: CASSWGTREDEKLFF. The complete variable domain, with remaining parts taken from reference TRBV7-9 and TRBJ1-4, reads DTGVSQNPRHKITKRGQNVTFRCDPISEHNRLYWYRQTLGQGPEFLTYFQNEAQLEKSRLLSDRFSAERPKGSFSTLEIQRTEQGDSAMYLCASSWGTREDEKLFFGSGTQLSVL.

The rearrangement joins TRBV5-6 to TRBJ2-7; D call uncertain. V lost 0 bases and J 6 bases, leaving 7 bases between the germline ends. CDR3 length: 12 residues. CDR1 is SGHDT and CDR2 is YYEEEE in the germline V gene. The CDR3 loop is CASSLGHFEQYF. The DNA for the CDR3 is TGTGCCAGCAGCTTGGGGCATTTCGAGCAGTACTTC.

The chain has TRBV5-1 and TRBJ1-1; 8 bases line up with TRBD1. Trimming cost V 0 bases and J 4 bases; bases outside gene matches: 5. The germline gives CDR1 SGHRS, CDR2 YFSETQ. The CDR3 length is 15 residues. The CDR3 here is CASSLAGTGITEAFF. The CDR3 DNA is TGCGCCAGCAGCTTGGCCGGGACAGGAATCACTGAAGCTTTCTTT.

This clone was detected once. The genes are TRBV30 and TRBJ2-3; 9 bases map to TRBD1. Germline V gene data show CDR1 as GTSNPN and CDR2 as SVGIG (reference sequence). This CDR3 has 15 residues. J was trimmed by 4 bases and V by 0 bases; bases with no gene match: 5. CDR3 in DNA: TGTGCCTGGAGTGTCACAGGGGGCTTATCAGATACGCAGTATTTT. Protein sequence: CAWSVTGGLSDTQYF.

This clone was observed a handful of times. The chain carries TRBV18 and TRBJ2-7; D not certain. The CDR3 extends over 14 amino acids. Germline assignment: CDR1 KGHSH and CDR2 LQKENI. V gave up 2 bases and J gave up 3 bases, with 11 bases separating them. CDR3 region: CASSPNVQFYEQYF. The CDR3 DNA reads TGTGCCAGCTCACCAAATGTTCAGTTCTACGAGCAGTACTTC.

The J gene is TRBJ2-2, the V gene TRBV28, with D uncertain. The CDR3 loop spans 15 amino acids. The V gene lost 3 bases and the J gene lost 1 base, with 9 bases spanning the gap. The germline V gene has CDR1 MDHEN and CDR2 SYDVKM. CDR3: CASSFAVLNTGELFF. The DNA for the CDR3 is TGTGCCAGCAGTTTTGCGGTTTTGAACACCGGGGAGCTGTTTTTT.

The V and J genes are TRBV6-5 and TRBJ2-3; D might be TRBD1 (5 bases). The CDR3 runs to 15 residues. Trimming left V 0 bases short and J 6 bases short, with 13 bases between. The germline V gene encodes CDR1 MNHEY and CDR2 SVGAGI. The CDR3 protein is CASSYSRQPPDTQYF. The CDR3 DNA is TGTGCCAGCAGTTACTCCCGACAGCCTCCGGATACGCAGTATTTT.

The V gene is TRBV28, the J gene TRBJ1-1; D is possibly TRBD1 (6 bases). Germline V gene sequence: CDR1 MDHEN, CDR2 SYDVKM. This CDR3 is 12 amino acids long. V was pared by 4 bases and J by 6 bases, with 9 bases between. CDR3 DNA sequence: TGTGCCAGCAGTTCAGGGGTACCTGAAGCTTTCTTT. Its protein product is CASSSGVPEAFF.

This chain joins TRBV19 and TRBJ1-2; the D gene is possibly TRBD1 (6 bases). The length of the CDR3 is 15 residues. V shed 1 base and J shed 2 bases, with 11 bases lying between them. Germline lookup yields CDR1 LNHDA and CDR2 SQIVND (reference sequence). The CDR3 reads CASSIAAGENYGYTF. The CDR3 coding sequence is TGTGCCAGTAGTATAGCGGCAGGGGAAAACTATGGCTACACCTTC.